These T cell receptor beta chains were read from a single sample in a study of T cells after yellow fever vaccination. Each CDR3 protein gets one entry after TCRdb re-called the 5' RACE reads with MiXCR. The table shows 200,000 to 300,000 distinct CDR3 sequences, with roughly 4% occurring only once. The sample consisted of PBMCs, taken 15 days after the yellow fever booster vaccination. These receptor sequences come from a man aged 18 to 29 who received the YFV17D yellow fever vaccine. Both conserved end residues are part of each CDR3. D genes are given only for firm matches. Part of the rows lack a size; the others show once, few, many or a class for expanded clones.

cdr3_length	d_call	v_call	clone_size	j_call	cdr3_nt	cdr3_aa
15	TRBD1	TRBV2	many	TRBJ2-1	TGTGCCAGCAGAGAGAGCCCTGACAGGGACAATGAGCAGTTCTTC	CASRESPDRDNEQFF
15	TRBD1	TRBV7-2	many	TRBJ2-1	TGTGCCAGCAGCGACCGGGACAGGGAATCCAATGAGCAGTTCTTC	CASSDRDRESNEQFF
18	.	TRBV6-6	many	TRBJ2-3	TGTGCCAGCTATGGCCTCCTGAACGGTAGGAACGTGGCAGATACGCAGTATTTT	CASYGLLNGRNVADTQYF
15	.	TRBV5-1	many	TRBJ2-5	TGCGCCAGCAGCTTGGAGGGGGGAGTCCAAGAGACCCAGTACTTC	CASSLEGGVQETQYF
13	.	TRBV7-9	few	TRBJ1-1	TGTGCCAGCAGCGGCCCTCAATCATCGGAAGCTTTCTTT	CASSGPQSSEAFF
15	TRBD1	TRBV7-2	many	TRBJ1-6	TGTGCCAGCAGCCGCGGGACAGGGGAAGGCTCACCCCTCCACTTT	CASSRGTGEGSPLHF
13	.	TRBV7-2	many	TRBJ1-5	TGTGCCAGCAGCTTTCGACGATTCGAGCCCCAGCATTTT	CASSFRRFEPQHF
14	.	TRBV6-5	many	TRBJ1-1	TGTGCCAGCAGTCTGTTGACAGGGAACACTGAAGCTTTCTTT	CASSLLTGNTEAFF
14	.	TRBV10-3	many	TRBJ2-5	TGTGCCATCAGCAGAGATATAGGAACTCAGACCCAGTACTTC	CAISRDIGTQTQYF
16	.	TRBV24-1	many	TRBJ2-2	TGTGCCACCAGTGATCGGAGATTGGGGATAACCGGGGAGCTGTTTTTT	CATSDRRLGITGELFF
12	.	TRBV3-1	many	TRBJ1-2	TGTGCCAGCAGCCTCGGACACCCTGCTCTTCACTTC	CASSLGHPALHF
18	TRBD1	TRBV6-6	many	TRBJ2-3	TGTGCCAGCAGTTACTCCTGGACCCGGGACAGGGAGATAGATACGCAGTATTTT	CASSYSWTRDREIDTQYF
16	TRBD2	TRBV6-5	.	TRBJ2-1	TGTGCCAGCAGTTTCGGACTAGCGGGGGTATACAATGAGCAGTTCTTC	CASSFGLAGVYNEQFF
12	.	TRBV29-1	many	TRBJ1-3	TGCAGCGTTGATGGCAGTGGAAACACCATATATTTT	CSVDGSGNTIYF
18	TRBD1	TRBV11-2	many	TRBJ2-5	TGTGCCAGCAGCTTCCGAATTTATGCGACAGGGGGAAAAGAGACCCAGTACTTC	CASSFRIYATGGKETQYF
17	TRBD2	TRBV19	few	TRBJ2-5	TGTGCCAGTAGTATCCTGACTAGCGGGGGGCCTCGAGAGACCCAGTACTTC	CASSILTSGGPRETQYF
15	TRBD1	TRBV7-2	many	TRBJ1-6	TGTGCCAGCAGTAGACTGACAGGGGGTGGCTCACCCCTCCACTTT	CASSRLTGGGSPLHF
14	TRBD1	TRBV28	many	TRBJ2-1	TGTGCCAGCACCCGAGGACAGGGGTACAATGAGCAGTTCTTC	CASTRGQGYNEQFF
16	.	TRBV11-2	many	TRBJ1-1	TGTGCCAGCAGCTTAGCGGCCCTCCCGGGGGGCACTGAAGCTTTCTTT	CASSLAALPGGTEAFF
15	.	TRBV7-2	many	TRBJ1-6	TGTGCCAGCAGCGCCCGGGGCAGTAATCGGTCACCCCTCCACTTT	CASSARGSNRSPLHF
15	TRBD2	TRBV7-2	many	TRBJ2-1	TGTGCCAGCAGCGTGACTAGCGGGGCGGGGAATGAGCAGTTCTTC	CASSVTSGAGNEQFF
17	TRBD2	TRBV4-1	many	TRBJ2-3	TGCGCCAGCAGCCAAGTGGGCGGGGGGCGTACTTCAGATACGCAGTATTTT	CASSQVGGGRTSDTQYF
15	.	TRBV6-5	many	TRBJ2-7	TGTGCCAGCAGTTACTCCCGATCGTCCCCAGGCGAGCAGTACTTC	CASSYSRSSPGEQYF
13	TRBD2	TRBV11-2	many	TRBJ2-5	TGTGCCAGCAGCTTAGTAGCGGGCGAGACCCAGTACTTC	CASSLVAGETQYF
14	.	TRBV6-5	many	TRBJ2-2	TGTGCCAGCAGTTACTCGCTCCAGTCCGGGGAGCTGTTTTTT	CASSYSLQSGELFF
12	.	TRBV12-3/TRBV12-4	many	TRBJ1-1	TGTGCCAGCAGTTTAGCCAGGACCGAAGCTTTCTTT	CASSLARTEAFF
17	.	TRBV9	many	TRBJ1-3	TGTGCCAGCAGTTTTTCCGCCACCGGGGGGCTTGGAAACACCATATATTTT	CASSFSATGGLGNTIYF
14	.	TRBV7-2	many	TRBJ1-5	TGTGCCAGCGGAGCTACAGGGAGCAATCAGCCCCAGCATTTT	CASGATGSNQPQHF
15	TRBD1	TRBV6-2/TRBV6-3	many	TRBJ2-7	TGTGCCAGCAACGGACAGGGCGACCTTTTCGGGGAGCAGTACTTC	CASNGQGDLFGEQYF
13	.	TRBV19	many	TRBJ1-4	TGTGCCAGTAGATGGACCGCTAATGAAAAACTGTTTTTT	CASRWTANEKLFF
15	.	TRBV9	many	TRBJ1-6	TGTGCCAGCAGCGTTTCGGGTCTATATAATTCACCCCTCCACTTT	CASSVSGLYNSPLHF
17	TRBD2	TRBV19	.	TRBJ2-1	TGTGCCAGTAGTATAGCAAGCGGGGGGACCGGTTGGAATGAGCAGTTCTTC	CASSIASGGTGWNEQFF
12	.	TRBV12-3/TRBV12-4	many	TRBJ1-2	TGTGCCAGCAGCCCAGGGGACTATGGCTACACCTTC	CASSPGDYGYTF
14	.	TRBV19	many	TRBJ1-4	TGTGCCACCAAAGAAGTTGCAACTAATGAAAAACTGTTTTTT	CATKEVATNEKLFF
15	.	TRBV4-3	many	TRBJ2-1	TGCGCCAGCAGCCAAGAGCCTGCGGGGGCCGTTGAGCAGTTCTTC	CASSQEPAGAVEQFF
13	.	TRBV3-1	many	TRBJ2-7	TGTGCCAGCAGCCAAGATTGGGCCTACGAGCAGTACTTC	CASSQDWAYEQYF
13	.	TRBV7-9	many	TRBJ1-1	TGTGCCAGCAGCTCACAGGAGTTTACTGAAGCTTTCTTT	CASSSQEFTEAFF
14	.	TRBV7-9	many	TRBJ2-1	TGTGCCAGCAGCTCTATGAGAAGGGACAATGAGCAGTTCTTC	CASSSMRRDNEQFF
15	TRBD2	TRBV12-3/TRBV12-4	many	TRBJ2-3	TGTGCCAGCAGTTCACTAGCGGGGGTCACAGATACGCAGTATTTT	CASSSLAGVTDTQYF
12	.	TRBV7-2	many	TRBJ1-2	TGTGCCAGCAGCTCACAGTCCTATGGCTACACCTTC	CASSSQSYGYTF
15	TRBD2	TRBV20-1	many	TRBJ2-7	TGCAGTGCTAGCAAAGTTAGCGGGGGCTCCTACGAGCAGTACTTC	CSASKVSGGSYEQYF
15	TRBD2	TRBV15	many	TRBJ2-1	TGTGCCACCAGCAGAGATCGGGGGGGCTACAATGAGCAGTTCTTC	CATSRDRGGYNEQFF
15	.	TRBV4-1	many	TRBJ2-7	TGCGCCAGCAGCCAGGGGCTTAGCGGATCCTACGAGCAGTACTTC	CASSQGLSGSYEQYF
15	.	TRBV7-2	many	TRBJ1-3	TGTGCCAGCAGCTTAGTTGGAGTATCTGGAAACACCATATATTTT	CASSLVGVSGNTIYF
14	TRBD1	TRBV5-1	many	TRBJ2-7	TGCGCCAGCAGCTTACAGGGGCGGCGAAACGAGCAGTACTTC	CASSLQGRRNEQYF
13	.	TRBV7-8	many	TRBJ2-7	TGTGCCAGCAGCTTAAGCAGGGCCCACGAGCAGTACTTC	CASSLSRAHEQYF
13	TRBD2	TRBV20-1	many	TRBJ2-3	TGCAGTGCGTCGGGGGGGCCGAGAGATACGCAGTATTTT	CSASGGPRDTQYF
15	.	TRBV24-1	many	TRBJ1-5	TGTGCCACCAGTGAGTCAGGGCGTAGCAATCAGCCCCAGCATTTT	CATSESGRSNQPQHF
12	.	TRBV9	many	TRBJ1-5	TGTGCCAGCAGCGCTGGCAATCAGCCCCAGCATTTT	CASSAGNQPQHF
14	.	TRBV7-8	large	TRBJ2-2	TGTGCCAGCAGCGCAGTCGCGAACACCGGGGAGCTGTTTTTT	CASSAVANTGELFF
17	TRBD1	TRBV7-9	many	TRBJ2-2	TGTGCCAGCAGCCCTCGCCTCCGGGACAGCAAAAGCGGGGAGCTGTTTTTT	CASSPRLRDSKSGELFF
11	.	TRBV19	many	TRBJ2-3	TGTGCCAGTAGCCGTTGGTATACGCAGTATTTT	CASSRWYTQYF
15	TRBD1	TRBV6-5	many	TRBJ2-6	TGTGCCAGCAGTTTCAGGGGGCCTGGGGCCAACGTCCTGACTTTC	CASSFRGPGANVLTF
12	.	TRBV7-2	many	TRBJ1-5	TGTGCCAGCAGCTCCCCGGGGCAGCCCCAGCATTTT	CASSSPGQPQHF
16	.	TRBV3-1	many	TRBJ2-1	TGTGCCAGCAGCCGAGGACGGGCGGGGTTAGGAAATGAGCAGTTCTTC	CASSRGRAGLGNEQFF
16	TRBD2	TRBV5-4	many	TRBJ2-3	TGTGCCAGCAGCTGGGCCCGGGGGGGCCGCGCAGATACGCAGTATTTT	CASSWARGGRADTQYF
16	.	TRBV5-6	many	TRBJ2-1	TGTGCCAGCAGCTTTAGACCCGTGACGTGGGACAATGAGCAGTTCTTC	CASSFRPVTWDNEQFF
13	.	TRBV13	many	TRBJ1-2	TGTGCCAGCAGCCTCCTAGGAAACTATGGCTACACCTTC	CASSLLGNYGYTF
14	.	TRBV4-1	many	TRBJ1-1	TGCGCCAGCCGCGTCGGGCAGGGGAACACTGAAGCTTTCTTT	CASRVGQGNTEAFF
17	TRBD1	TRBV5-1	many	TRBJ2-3	TGCGCCAGCAGCCCCGGGACAGGGCGGCGGGACACAGATACGCAGTATTTT	CASSPGTGRRDTDTQYF